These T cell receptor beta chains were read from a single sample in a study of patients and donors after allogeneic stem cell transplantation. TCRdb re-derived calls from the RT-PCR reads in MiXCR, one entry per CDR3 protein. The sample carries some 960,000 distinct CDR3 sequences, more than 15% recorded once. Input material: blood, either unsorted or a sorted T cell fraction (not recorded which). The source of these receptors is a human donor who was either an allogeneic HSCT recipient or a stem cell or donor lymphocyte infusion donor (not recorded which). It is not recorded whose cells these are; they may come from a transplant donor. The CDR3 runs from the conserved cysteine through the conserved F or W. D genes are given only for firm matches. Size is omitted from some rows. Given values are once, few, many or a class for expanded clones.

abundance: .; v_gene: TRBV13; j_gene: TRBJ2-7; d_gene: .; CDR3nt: TGTGCCAGCAGCCCGTCATGGGCCAGGGATTGGTACGAGCAGTACTTC; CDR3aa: CASSPSWARDWYEQYF
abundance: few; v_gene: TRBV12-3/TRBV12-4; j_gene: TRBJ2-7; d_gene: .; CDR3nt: TGTGCCAGCAGTTTATATAACAGGGACTACGAGCAGTACTTC; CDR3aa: CASSLYNRDYEQYF
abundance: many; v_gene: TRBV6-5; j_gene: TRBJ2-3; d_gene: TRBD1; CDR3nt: TGTGCCAGCAGTTCCTTGAGACCGGGACAGACTAGCACAGATACGCAGTATTTT; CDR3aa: CASSSLRPGQTSTDTQYF
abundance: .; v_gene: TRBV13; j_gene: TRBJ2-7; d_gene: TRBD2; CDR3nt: TGTGCCAGCAGCTTAGGCCCGTCTAGCGGGATGTCCTACGAGCAGTACTTC; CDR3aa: CASSLGPSSGMSYEQYF
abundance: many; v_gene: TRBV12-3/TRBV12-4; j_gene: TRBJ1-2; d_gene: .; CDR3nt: TGTGCCAGCACTCTCCTCCCGAGTGGCGGCTACACCTTC; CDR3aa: CASTLLPSGGYTF
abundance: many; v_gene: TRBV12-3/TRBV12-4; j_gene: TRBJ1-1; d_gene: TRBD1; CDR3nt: TGTGCCTCCAGGGGGGGCCTTGAAGCTTTCTTT; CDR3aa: CASRGGLEAFF
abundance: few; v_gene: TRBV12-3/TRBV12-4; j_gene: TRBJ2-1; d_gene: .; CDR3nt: TGTGCCAGCAATCCACCCGACAAGGCTGAGCAGTTCTTC; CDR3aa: CASNPPDKAEQFF
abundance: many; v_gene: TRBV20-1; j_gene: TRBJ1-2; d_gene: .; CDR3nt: TGCAGTGCTAGAACTAATCTTGGCTACACCTTC; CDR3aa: CSARTNLGYTF
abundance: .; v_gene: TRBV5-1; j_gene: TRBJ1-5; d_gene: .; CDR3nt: TGCGCCAGCAGCCCCGGACTTTTATCTATGCCCCAGCATTTT; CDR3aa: CASSPGLLSMPQHF
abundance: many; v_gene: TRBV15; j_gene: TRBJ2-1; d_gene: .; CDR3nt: TGTGCCACCAGCAGAGATTATCAGGCTTCCTACAATGAGCAGTTCTTC; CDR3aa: CATSRDYQASYNEQFF
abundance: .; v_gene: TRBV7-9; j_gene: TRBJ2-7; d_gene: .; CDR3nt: TGTGCCAGCAGCCCGTCTCCGGTCGAGCAGTACTTC; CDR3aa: CASSPSPVEQYF
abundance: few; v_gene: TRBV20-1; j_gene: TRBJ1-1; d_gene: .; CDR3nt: TGCAGTGCCTTAACTGGACAGTGGAACACTGAAGCTTTCTTT; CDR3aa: CSALTGQWNTEAFF
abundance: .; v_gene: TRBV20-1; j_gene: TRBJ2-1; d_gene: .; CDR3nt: TGCAGTGCTAGGCCGCTAGCTGAGCAGTTCTTC; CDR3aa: CSARPLAEQFF
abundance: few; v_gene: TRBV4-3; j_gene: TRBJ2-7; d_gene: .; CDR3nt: TGCGCCAGCAGCCAAGAATCGGCCGGCTCCTACGAGCAGTACTTC; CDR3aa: CASSQESAGSYEQYF
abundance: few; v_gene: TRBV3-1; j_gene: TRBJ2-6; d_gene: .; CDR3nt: TGTGCCAGCAGCCTACGGGGTAGGGGCTCTGGGTCCAACGTCCTGACTTTC; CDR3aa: CASSLRGRGSGSNVLTF
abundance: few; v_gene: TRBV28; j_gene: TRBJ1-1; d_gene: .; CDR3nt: TGTGCCAGCAGACTTCGGTCGGGGACTGAAGCTTTCTTT; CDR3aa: CASRLRSGTEAFF
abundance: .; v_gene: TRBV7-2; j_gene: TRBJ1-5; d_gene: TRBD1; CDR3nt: TGTGCCAGCAGCTCCCTACAGGGGCAAGGCAATCAGCCCCAGCATTTT; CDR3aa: CASSSLQGQGNQPQHF
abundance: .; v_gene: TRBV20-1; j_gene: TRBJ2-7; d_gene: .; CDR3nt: TGCAGTGCTAGAAGGGCAGGAGGGAGCCTCTACGAGCAGTACTTC; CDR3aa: CSARRAGGSLYEQYF
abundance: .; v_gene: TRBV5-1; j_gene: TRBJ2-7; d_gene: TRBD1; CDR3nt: TGCGCCAGCAGCGCGACAGGGCGCCCCTACGAGCAGTACTTC; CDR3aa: CASSATGRPYEQYF
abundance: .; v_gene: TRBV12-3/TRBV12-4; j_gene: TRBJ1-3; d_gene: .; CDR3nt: TGTGCCAGCAGACTACAGGGTGCCGGAAACACCATATATTTT; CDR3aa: CASRLQGAGNTIYF
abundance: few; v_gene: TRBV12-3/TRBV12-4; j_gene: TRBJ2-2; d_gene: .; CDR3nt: TGTGCCACATCAGGGGCAATAACCGGGGAGCTGTTTTTT; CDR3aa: CATSGAITGELFF
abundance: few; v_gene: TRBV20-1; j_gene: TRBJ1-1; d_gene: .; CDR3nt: TGCAGTGCTAGATTCGGCAGGGGGAACACTGAAGCTTTCTTT; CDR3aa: CSARFGRGNTEAFF
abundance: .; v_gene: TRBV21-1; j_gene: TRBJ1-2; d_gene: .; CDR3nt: TGTGCCAGCAGTCGACGGGACACCGGCCCGGGCTATTGCTACACCTTC; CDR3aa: CASSRRDTGPGYCYTF
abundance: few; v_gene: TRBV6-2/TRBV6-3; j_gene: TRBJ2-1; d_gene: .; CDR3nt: TGTGCCAGCAGTTACAGGATAGGTCTTTACAATGAGCAGTTCTTC; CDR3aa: CASSYRIGLYNEQFF
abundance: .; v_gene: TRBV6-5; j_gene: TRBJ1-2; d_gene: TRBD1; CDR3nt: TGTGCCAGCAGTTACCCAACACAGGGGGCGGGCTATGGCTACACCTTC; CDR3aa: CASSYPTQGAGYGYTF
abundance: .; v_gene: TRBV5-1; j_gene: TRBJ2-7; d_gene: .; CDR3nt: TGCGCCAGCAGCTTGGGGCAGGATACCTACGAGCAGTACTTC; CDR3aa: CASSLGQDTYEQYF
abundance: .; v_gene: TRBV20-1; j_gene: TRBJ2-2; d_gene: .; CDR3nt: TGCAGTGCTAGAGTCAGTTCCGGGGAGCTGTTTTTT; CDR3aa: CSARVSSGELFF
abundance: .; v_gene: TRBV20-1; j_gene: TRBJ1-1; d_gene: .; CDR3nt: TGCAGTGCTACGCCACGACGGAAACAGGGAACGGTGGCTTTCTTT; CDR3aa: CSATPRRKQGTVAFF
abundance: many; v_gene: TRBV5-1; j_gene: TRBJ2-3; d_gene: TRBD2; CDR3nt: TGCGCCAGCAGTTCCGGGACTAGCGGGGCATCCGGAAGAGATACGCAGTATTTT; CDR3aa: CASSSGTSGASGRDTQYF
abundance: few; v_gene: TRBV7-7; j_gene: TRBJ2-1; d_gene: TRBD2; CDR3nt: TGTGCCAGCAGCCAACGGACTAGCGGTTACAATGAGCAGTTCTTC; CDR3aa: CASSQRTSGYNEQFF
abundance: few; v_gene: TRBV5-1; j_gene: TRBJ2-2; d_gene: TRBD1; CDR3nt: TGCGCCAGCAGGGAGACAGGGGGCGTCACCGGGGAGCTGTTTTTT; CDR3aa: CASRETGGVTGELFF
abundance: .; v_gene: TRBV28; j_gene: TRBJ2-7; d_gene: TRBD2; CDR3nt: TGTGCCAGCAGTTTATCCGGGGCGGGGGGTACCTACGAGCAGTACTTC; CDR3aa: CASSLSGAGGTYEQYF
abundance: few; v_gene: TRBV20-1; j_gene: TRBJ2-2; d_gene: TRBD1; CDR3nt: TGCAGTGCTAGAGGAGGACAGGGGGCGCGTAACGGGGAGCTGTTTTTT; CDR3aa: CSARGGQGARNGELFF
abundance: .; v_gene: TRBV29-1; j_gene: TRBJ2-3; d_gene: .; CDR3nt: TGCAGCGTTGATAGGCCCTCCCTGGATAAGGTGTATAGCACAGATACGCAGTATTTT; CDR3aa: CSVDRPSLDKVYSTDTQYF
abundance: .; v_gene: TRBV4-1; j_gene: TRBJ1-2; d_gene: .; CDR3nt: TGCGCCAGCACGAAGGTCCGGGACTATGGCTACACCTTC; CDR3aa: CASTKVRDYGYTF
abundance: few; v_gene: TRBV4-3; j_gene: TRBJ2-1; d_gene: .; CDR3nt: TGCGCCAGCAGCCAAGGTTATGCGCCCGAGCAGTTCTTC; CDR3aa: CASSQGYAPEQFF
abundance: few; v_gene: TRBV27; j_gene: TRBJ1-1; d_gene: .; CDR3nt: TGTGCCAGCAGCCGACAGATCCATATGAACACTGAAGCTTTCTTT; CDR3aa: CASSRQIHMNTEAFF
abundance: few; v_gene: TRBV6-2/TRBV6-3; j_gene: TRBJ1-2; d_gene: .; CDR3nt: TGTGCCAGCAGTTACTCAGGTCTCGCTGGCTACACCTTC; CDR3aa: CASSYSGLAGYTF
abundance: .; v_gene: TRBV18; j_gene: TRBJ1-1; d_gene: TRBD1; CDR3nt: TGTGCCTGCTCGCCGTGGACAGGGGGCGGGACTGAAGCTTTCTTT; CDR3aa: CACSPWTGGGTEAFF
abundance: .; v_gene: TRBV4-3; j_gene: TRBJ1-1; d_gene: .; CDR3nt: TGCGCCAGCAGCCAAGCCGTGGGGGGTGGGAGTTACACTGAAGCTTTCTTT; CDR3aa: CASSQAVGGGSYTEAFF
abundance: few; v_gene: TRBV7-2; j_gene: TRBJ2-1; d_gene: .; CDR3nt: TGTGCCAGCAGCTTGCCAGGGATAAATGAGCAGTTCTTC; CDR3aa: CASSLPGINEQFF
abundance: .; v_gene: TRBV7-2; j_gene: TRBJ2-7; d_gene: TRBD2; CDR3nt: TGTGCCAGCAGGATGGCACTAGCGGGAGTCGACGAGCAGTACTTC; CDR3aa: CASRMALAGVDEQYF
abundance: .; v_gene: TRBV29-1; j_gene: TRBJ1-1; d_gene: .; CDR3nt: TGCAGCGTTGAACTGAGGGGGAGGGGGGCTTTCGCTGAAGCTTTCTTT; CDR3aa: CSVELRGRGAFAEAFF
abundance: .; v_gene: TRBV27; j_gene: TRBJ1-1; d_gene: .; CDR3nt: TGTGCCAGCAGTTTAAAGGGTTGGGGGCCCGGGGCTTTCTTT; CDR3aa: CASSLKGWGPGAFF
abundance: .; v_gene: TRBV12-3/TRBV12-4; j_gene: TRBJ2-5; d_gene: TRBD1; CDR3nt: TGTGCCAGCAGTTTAGCGGGTCAGGGGGAAGAGACCCAGTACTTC; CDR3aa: CASSLAGQGEETQYF
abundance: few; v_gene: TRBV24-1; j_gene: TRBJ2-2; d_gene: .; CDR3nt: TGTGCCACCAGTGATTTGGGCAGGGTTCCCGGGGAGCTGTTTTTT; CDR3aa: CATSDLGRVPGELFF
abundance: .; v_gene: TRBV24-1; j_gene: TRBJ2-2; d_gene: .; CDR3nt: TGTGCCACCAGTGATTCAGGCCACGCGACCGGGGAGCTGTTTTTT; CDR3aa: CATSDSGHATGELFF
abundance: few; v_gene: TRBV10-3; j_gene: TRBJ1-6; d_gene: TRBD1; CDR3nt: TGTGCCATCAGCGGACGGACAGGGGGCTCACCCCTCCACTTT; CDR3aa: CAISGRTGGSPLHF
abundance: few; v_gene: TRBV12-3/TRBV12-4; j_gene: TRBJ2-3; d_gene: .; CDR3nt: TGTGCCAGCAGTTTACGGGGACTTCCCACAGATACGCAGTATTTT; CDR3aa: CASSLRGLPTDTQYF
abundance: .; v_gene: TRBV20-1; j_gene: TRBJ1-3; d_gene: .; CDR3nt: TGCAGTGCTAGAGACTCAGGGAGATCTGGAAACACCATATATTTT; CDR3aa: CSARDSGRSGNTIYF
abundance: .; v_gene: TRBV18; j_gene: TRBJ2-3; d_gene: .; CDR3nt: TGTGCCAGCTCACCAAACGTTCCTAGCACAGATACGCAGTATTTT; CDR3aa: CASSPNVPSTDTQYF
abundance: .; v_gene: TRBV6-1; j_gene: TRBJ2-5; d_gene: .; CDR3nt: TGTGCCAGCAGTGTTCAACTAGCCCTACAAGAGACCCAGTACTTC; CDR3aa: CASSVQLALQETQYF
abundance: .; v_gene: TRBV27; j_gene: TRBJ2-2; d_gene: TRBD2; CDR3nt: TGTGCCAGCAGTCCCCTAACGAGCGGGAGGGCCAGCGGGGAGCTGTTTTTT; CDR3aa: CASSPLTSGRASGELFF
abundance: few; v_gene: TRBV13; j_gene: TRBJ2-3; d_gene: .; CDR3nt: TGTGCCAGCAGCCCCGGTTTAGCGGTACTCACAGATACGCAGTATTTT; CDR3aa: CASSPGLAVLTDTQYF
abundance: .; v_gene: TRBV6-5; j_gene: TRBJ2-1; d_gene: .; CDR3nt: TGTGCCAGCAGTTACTCACAGCGGGATGAGCAGTTCTTC; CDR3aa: CASSYSQRDEQFF
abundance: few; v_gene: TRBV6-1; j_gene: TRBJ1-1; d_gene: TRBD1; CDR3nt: TGTGCCAGCAGTGCGGACAGGGGGCAAGCAGCTTTCTTT; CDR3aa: CASSADRGQAAFF
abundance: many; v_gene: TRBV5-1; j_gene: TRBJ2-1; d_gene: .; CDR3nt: TGCGCCAGCAGTAAGTTACCCTACAATGAGCAGTTCTTC; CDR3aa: CASSKLPYNEQFF